What follows describes a single TCR beta chain. Its antigen is unidentified. PBMCs yielded sorted CD4+ and CD8+ T cells. Investigators isolated RNA and reverse transcribed it into cDNA to act as the sequencing template. Profiled with immunoSEQ multiplex PCR; TCRdb holds only in-frame clones, not every one. The sample records some 150,000 clones, 62% being singletons. This entry comes from a study of CD8+ T cells in alopecia areata. Overall study findings and caveats: Possibly as an HLA-related effect, TCR sharing across patients appeared less clear than in mice. More clonal than normal scalp was lesional scalp, particularly alopecia totalis/universalis.

V was cut by 4 bases and J by 5 bases, with 14 bases left in between. The CDR3 is made up of 15 amino acids. Per the germline V gene, CDR1 is SEHNR and CDR2 is FQNEAQ (reference sequence). The sample consisted of CD8+ T cells sorted from blood. This chain connects TRBV7-9 to TRBJ2-2, with D perhaps matching TRBD2 (5 bases). The clonotype was recovered from a human donor in good health. The CDR3 sequence is CASSSLGVRTGELFF. CDR3 sequence (DNA): TGTGCCAGCAGCTCCCTGGGAGTGCGGACCGGGGAGCTGTTTTTT.